This T cell receptor (beta chain) was sequenced during a study of blood T cell repertoires in COVID-19. Source study methods: By means of reference gene primer amplification, nucleated cell counts were estimated. Measured with immunoSEQ multiplex PCR; TCRdb has only the in-frame clones, and not every one. V, J and clone size reflect that table, while D and trimming were determined from the DNA. This sample has about 240,000 clones, with around 86% found just once. From germline, CDR1 is SGHTA and CDR2 FQGTGA. The V gene lost 5 bases and the J gene lost 1 base, with 11 bases spanning the gap. The CDR3 runs to 14 residues.

Material: peripheral blood. V gene TRBV7-3 combines with J gene TRBJ1-1; D is unclear. The source of this sequence is a woman in her 30s who had recovered from COVID-19. The chain's CDR3 is CASSPTAGNTEAFF. CDR3 coding DNA: TGTGCCAGCAGCCCCACCGCGGGGAACACTGAAGCTTTCTTT. Full variable domain (outside the CDR3, taken from reference TRBV7-3 and TRBJ1-1): GAGVSQTPSNKVTEKGKYVELRCDPISGHTALYWYRQSLGQGPEFLIYFQGTGAADDSGLPNDRFFAVRPEGSVSTLKIQRTERGDSAVYLCASSPTAGNTEAFFGQGTRLTVV.